The 27 T cell receptor beta chains presented below share a single source sample, sequenced in a study of blood T cells in healthy people across ages. A sample-barcoded 5' primer and a J-beta primer mix were used in a second PCR of about 6 to 12 cycles. TCRdb passed the 5' RACE reads through MiXCR, listing each CDR3 protein once. The table records hundreds of thousands of distinct CDR3 sequences, roughly 53% of them present only once. The sequenced material came from blood. The receptor source for this set is an elderly man in good health.

This clonotype has at least ten counts. The chain links TRBV29-1 to TRBJ2-1; tentatively, D is TRBD2 (6 bases). The CDR3 spans 14 residues. Germline CDR1 reads SQVTM; CDR2 reads ANQGSEA. Trimming pared 4 bases from V and 2 bases from J, leaving 12 bases between. The chain's CDR3 is CSVGRGVAYNEQFF. In DNA form, the CDR3 reads TGCAGCGTTGGGCGCGGGGTCGCCTACAATGAGCAGTTCTTC.

This chain connects TRBV20-1 to TRBJ2-7, with 14 bases matching TRBD2. The V and J ends lost 6 bases and 5 bases, in that order; junction bases with no gene match: 9. The CDR3 has 15 residues. Germline-derived CDR1 and CDR2 are DFQATT and SNEGSKA (reference sequence). The CDR3 is CSAGTSGGEYNEQYF. DNA for the CDR3: TGCAGTGCCGGGACTAGCGGGGGAGAATACAACGAGCAGTACTTC.

This clonotype appeared a few times. V usage is TRBV7-2 and J usage is TRBJ2-3; the match to TRBD2 covers 8 bases. Germline loops: CDR1 SGHTA, CDR2 FQGNSA. The length of the CDR3 is 16 residues. Trimming cost V 6 bases and J 3 bases; bases outside gene matches: 11. As DNA, the CDR3 is TGTGCCAGCAGTCCCGCGAGCGGGAGACGGACAGATACGCAGTATTTT. Protein sequence: CASSPASGRRTDTQYF. The full variable domain, in which reference TRBV7-2 and TRBJ2-3 provide the parts outside the CDR3, is GAGVSQSPSNKVTEKGKDVELRCDPISGHTALYWYRQSLGQGLEFLIYFQGNSAPDKSGLPSDRFSAERTGGSVSTLTIQRTQQEDSAVYLCASSPASGRRTDTQYFGPGTRLTVL.

CDR3 amino acids: CASSEGRPEETQYF. Written as DNA, the CDR3 is TGTGCCAGCAGTGAGGGCAGGCCCGAAGAGACCCAGTACTTC. The chain recombines TRBV6-1 with TRBJ2-5; D unclear. Germline assignment: CDR1 MNHNS and CDR2 SASEGT. Trimming left V 3 bases short and J 3 bases short, with 11 bases between. The CDR3 length is 14 residues.

The chain employs TRBV20-1 and TRBJ2-7, with 15 bases fitting TRBD2. CDR3 length: 13 residues. Germline assignment: CDR1 DFQATT and CDR2 SNEGSKA (reference sequence). CDR3 protein: CSGLAGGTYEQYF. The DNA for the CDR3 is TGCAGCGGACTAGCGGGAGGGACCTACGAGCAGTACTTC.

Only a few counts were recorded for this clonotype. The genes are TRBV7-9 and TRBJ2-1; the match to TRBD1 covers 8 bases. Germline V gives CDR1 SEHNR, CDR2 FQNEAQ (reference sequence). V lost 5 bases and J lost 5; bases outside the gene matches: 11. This CDR3 region has 16 residues. CDR3 residues: CASSLLGGTGNNEQFF. The CDR3 DNA sequence: TGTGCCAGCAGCCTGCTCGGAGGGACAGGCAACAATGAGCAGTTCTTC.

This chain joins TRBV9 and TRBJ2-5; 7 bases match TRBD2. CDR1 SGDLS and CDR2 YYNGEE come from the germline V gene. J lost 11 bases, V lost 0 bases, and 13 bases had no gene match. The length of the CDR3 is 15 residues. The CDR3 DNA is TGTGCCAGCAGCGTAGAGGCCGGGACTACGAGGGAGCAGTACTTC. It is translated as CASSVEAGTTREQYF.

The CDR3 DNA is TGCAGCGTTGGGGGGAGTGGCGCAGATACGCAGTATTTT. As protein: CSVGGSGADTQYF. This chain connects TRBV29-1 to TRBJ2-3; D might be TRBD1 or TRBD2, each matching 5 bases. The germline V gene has CDR1 SQVTM and CDR2 ANQGSEA. V lost 4 bases and J lost 4, with 12 bases in between. The CDR3 runs 13 residues.

Comment on this clonotype: This may stem from a read error, because a much larger clone lies one nucleotide away. The chain has TRBV18 and TRBJ2-5; D uncertain. The CDR3 extends over 12 amino acids. Germline V gene data show CDR1 as KGHSH and CDR2 as LQKENI. V lost 3 bases, J lost 11 bases, and 13 bases lay in between. The CDR3, as DNA: TGTGCCAGCTCACCGGCTGGGCACGGGCAGTACTTC. It yields the protein CASSPAGHGQYF.

This clonotype was observed a handful of times. The rearrangement links TRBV6-5 to TRBJ2-4; 8 nucleotides agree with TRBD2. Germline V gene sequence: CDR1 MNHEY, CDR2 SVGAGI. The CDR3 spans 15 residues. The trim removed 5 bases at V and 5 bases at J, leaving 8 bases unmatched. The CDR3 bases are TGTGCCAGCAGTACGATGGCCGGGAGGGAAAACATTCAGTACTTC. This codes for CASSTMAGRENIQYF.

CDR3 amino acids: CASNSNQPQHF. The CDR3 region has the DNA TGTGCCAGCAATAGCAATCAGCCCCAGCATTTT. The V gene is TRBV28, the J gene TRBJ1-5; D not resolved. Between the trimmed V and J ends, which lost 7 bases and 0 bases, there was a span of 1 base. CDR1 and CDR2 (germline): MDHEN, SYDVKM. The CDR3 is 11 residues long.

V usage is TRBV12-3 or TRBV12-4 and J usage is TRBJ2-1, with 16 bases matching TRBD2. The CDR3 has 18 amino acids. V trimming: 5 bases; J trimming: 9 bases; junction bases outside the gene matches: 13. The CDR3 bases are TGTGCCAGCAGTCCTTGGGCGAAGGGACTAGCGGGAGGGGGTGAGCAGTTCTTC. Translation: CASSPWAKGLAGGGEQFF.

The rearrangement joins TRBV27 to TRBJ2-6, with TRBD1 identical over 7 bases. The length of the CDR3 is 18 residues. Germline V gives CDR1 MNHEY, CDR2 SMNVEV (reference sequence). J was trimmed by 18 bases and V by 0 bases; bases with no gene match: 23. The chain's CDR3 is CASSLSGQTHSGANVPTF. Here the CDR3 DNA reads TGTGCCAGCAGTTTATCGGGACAGACACACTCTGGGGCCAACGTTCCGACTTTC.

The chain recombines TRBV24-1 with TRBJ1-2; a weak D match, TRBD1 (5 bases). V was shortened by 7 bases and J by 7 bases, with 21 bases between the two germline ends. Germline V lookup: CDR1 KGHDR, CDR2 SFDVKD. The CDR3 is made up of 15 amino acids. CDR3 in amino acids: CATSDGHGLRAGYTF. CDR3 nucleotides: TGTGCCACCAGCGATGGACATGGGTTGAGAGCTGGCTACACCTTC.

The sample holds many counts of this clonotype. V gene TRBV29-1 combines with J gene TRBJ2-7; D remains unclear. Germline V gene data show CDR1 as SQVTM and CDR2 as ANQGSEA. Trimming stripped 5 bases from V and 0 bases from J, with 17 bases between. CDR3 length: 15 amino acids. The CDR3 loop reads CSVQKPSRNSYEQYF. CDR3 coding DNA: TGCAGCGTTCAAAAGCCGAGCCGTAACTCCTACGAGCAGTACTTC.

This clonotype appeared a single time. This sequence joins TRBV28 and TRBJ1-1, with D possibly TRBD1 on 6 matching bases. V dropped 1 base and J dropped 5 bases, with 17 bases sitting between them. This CDR3 has 16 amino acids. CDR1 is MDHEN and CDR2 is SYDVKM in the germline V gene. The CDR3: CASSLYGSKGVTEAFF. CDR3 coding DNA: TGTGCCAGCAGTTTATACGGCTCAAAGGGGGTTACTGAAGCTTTCTTT. The complete variable domain, with remaining parts taken from reference TRBV28 and TRBJ1-1, reads DVKVTQSSRYLVKRTGEKVFLECVQDMDHENMFWYRQDPGLGLRLIYFSYDVKMKEKGDIPEGYSVSREKKERFSLILESASTNQTSMYLCASSLYGSKGVTEAFFGQGTRLTVV.

The J gene is TRBJ2-5, the V gene TRBV15; D is ambiguous. Trimming took 1 base from V and 2 from J, leaving 8 bases between them. The CDR3 sequence is 14 residues long. Per germline, CDR1 LNHNV and CDR2 YYDKDF (reference sequence). The CDR3 region has the DNA TGTGCCACCAGCAGAGTGGCAGTGCAAGAGACCCAGTACTTC. Translating gives CATSRVAVQETQYF.

The CDR3 loop is CASPRGGAGANVLTF. CDR3 nucleotide sequence: TGTGCCAGCCCTAGAGGAGGGGCTGGGGCCAACGTCCTGACTTTC. The gene calls are TRBV7-9 and TRBJ2-6; perhaps TRBD2 as D (6 bases). Germline V gene sequence: CDR1 SEHNR, CDR2 FQNEAQ (reference sequence). The CDR3 contains 15 residues. With 8 bases removed from V and 2 bases from J, the gap between germline ends came to 13 bases.

The chain has TRBV5-1 and TRBJ2-5; D gene uncertain. The CDR3 contains 12 residues. Germline V lookup: CDR1 SGHRS, CDR2 YFSETQ. V dropped 4 bases and J dropped 5 bases, with 9 bases sitting between them. The CDR3 spells CASSHFGETQYF. CDR3 in DNA: TGCGCCAGCAGCCACTTTGGGGAGACCCAGTACTTC. The complete variable domain, with remaining parts taken from reference TRBV5-1 and TRBJ2-5, reads KAGVTQTPRYLIKTRGQQVTLSCSPISGHRSVSWYQQTPGQGLQFLFEYFSETQRNKGNFPGRFSGRQFSNSRSEMNVSTLELGDSALYLCASSHFGETQYFGPGTRLLVL.

For this clonotype: One end of the junction varies from germline; a read error may be responsible. The chain joins TRBV29-1 to TRBJ1-2, with 7 bases that match TRBD1. CDR1 and CDR2 from the germline V gene are SQVTM and ANQGSEA. The CDR3 consists of 15 residues. The CDR3 is CGVVEGQGANYGYTF. For the CDR3, the DNA is TGCGGCGTTGTTGAAGGGCAGGGGGCTAACTATGGCTACACCTTC. Looking up the rest from reference TRBV29-1 and TRBJ1-2 gives the full variable domain: SAVISQKPSRDICQRGTSLTIQCQVDSQVTMMFWYRQQPGQSLTLIATANQGSEATYESGFVIDKFPISRPNLTFSTLTVSNMSPEDSSIYLCGVVEGQGANYGYTFGSGTRLTVV.

The chain combines TRBV20-1 with TRBJ2-4; 11 positions agree with TRBD1. Near its end, the DNA agrees better with TRBJ2-7, so the J call may be wrong. The CDR3 loop spans 15 amino acids. CDR1 and CDR2 from the germline V gene are DFQATT and SNEGSKA (reference sequence). The CDR3 DNA follows: TGCAGTGCTAGAGATTTAGGACAGGGGGCGTACGAGCAGTACTTC. It translates to CSARDLGQGAYEQYF.

The chain carries TRBV12-3 or TRBV12-4 and TRBJ2-3; 12 positions match TRBD2. With V trimmed by 7 bases and J by 14 bases, 25 bases remained unmatched. The CDR3 length is 18 residues. CDR3 in DNA: TGTGCCAGCAAACCGGGACTAGCGGGTCCTGGGGAGCACAGATACGCGTATTTT. It is translated as CASKPGLAGPGEHRYAYF.

There are a few counts of this clonotype. The rearrangement uses TRBV28 and TRBJ2-7; TRBD2 agrees at 7 bases. Germline V CDR1 and CDR2: MDHEN, SYDVKM. The CDR3 covers 12 residues. V was clipped by 8 bases and J by 9 bases; unmatched bases: 10. The CDR3 DNA follows: TGTGCCAGCGGCCGACTAGCCTCGGTGCAGTACTTC. Its translation is CASGRLASVQYF.

The genes are TRBV6-1 and TRBJ2-1; maybe TRBD2 (6 bases). Between the trimmed V and J ends, which lost 10 bases and 8 bases, there was a span of 18 bases. The CDR3 spans 13 residues. Germline loops: CDR1 MNHNS, CDR2 SASEGT. Here the CDR3 reads CATPGLQPDEQFF. The CDR3, as DNA: TGTGCCACCCCGGGACTCCAGCCTGATGAGCAGTTCTTC.

The chain carries TRBV20-1 and TRBJ1-1; D remains unclear. Trimming took off 0 bases at V and 7 bases at J, with 18 bases between the two ends. There are 15 residues in the CDR3. Germline values: CDR1 DFQATT, CDR2 SNEGSKA (reference sequence). CDR3 sequence: CSARDRLAGPSEAFF. CDR3 DNA: TGCAGTGCTAGAGATCGTTTGGCAGGACCCAGTGAAGCTTTCTTT.

The chain uses TRBV10-3 and TRBJ2-1; perhaps TRBD2 as D (6 bases). Germline CDR1 reads ENHRY; CDR2 reads SYGVKD. The CDR3 extends over 12 amino acids. The ends were cut back, 10 bases at V and 4 bases at J, with 11 bases in the middle. The CDR3 spells CANGDLYNEQFF. CDR3 coding DNA: TGTGCCAACGGGGACTTATACAATGAGCAGTTCTTC.

The chain uses TRBV3-1 and TRBJ2-3, with D perhaps TRBD2 (5 bases). This CDR3 comprises 16 residues. Trimming pared 4 bases from V and 3 bases from J, leaving 17 bases between. Germline loops: CDR1 LGHDT, CDR2 YNNKEL (reference sequence). This chain's CDR3 is CASSRLGLGGTDTQYF. CDR3 bases: TGTGCCAGCAGCCGACTCGGACTCGGTGGTACAGATACGCAGTATTTT.